This passage covers 24 T cell receptor delta chains from one sample sequenced in a study of gamma-delta chains in newborns, infants, children. TCRdb re-called clones from the reads using CATT. The sample records 13,000 to 15,000 delta-chain clones, roughly 7% being singletons. The sequenced sample consisted of blood. The receptors derive from a child who was a newborn, infant or young child, either healthy, febrile or measles-vaccinated (not recorded which).

As for this clone: Mismatch with germline at one junction end may stem from a read error. Additional DNA sequences in this sample encode the identical CDR3. The V gene is TRDV2, the J gene TRDJ3; 9 positions agree with TRDD3. Germline-derived CDR1 and CDR2 are GEAIGNYY and EKD. The length of the CDR3 is 18 residues. As DNA, the CDR3 is TGTGCCTGCGACACCTGGGGGATGAGCTCCTGGGACACCCGACAGATGTTTTTC. This codes for CACDTWGMSSWDTRQMFF.

The chain couples TRDV2 to TRDJ3; 12 bases are shared with TRDD3. Losses at the gene ends were 3 bases for V and 2 bases for J; bases not matched to a gene: 7. The germline V gene encodes CDR1 GEAIGNYY and CDR2 EKD. There are 19 residues in the CDR3. The CDR3 region is CACDLTGGYSPWDTRQMFF. In nucleotides, the CDR3 is TGTGCCTGTGACTTGACTGGGGGATACAGCCCCTGGGACACCCGACAGATGTTTTTC.

This chain connects TRDV2 to TRDJ2, with 12 positions matching TRDD3. This CDR3 region has 15 residues. CDR1 and CDR2 from the germline V gene are GEAIGNYY and EKD. Trimming took 2 bases from V and 7 from J; bases not matched to a gene: 4. The CDR3 region has the DNA TGTGCCTGTGACAAGTACTGGGGGATACTAGCACAACTCTTCTTT. This codes for CACDKYWGILAQLFF.

This clone has a handful of counts. The rearrangement uses TRDV2 and TRDJ3; 10 bases fit TRDD3. V trimming: 3 bases; J trimming: 5 bases; junction bases outside the gene matches: 12. This CDR3 is built from 19 residues. CDR1 is GEAIGNYY and CDR2 is EKD in the germline V gene. In DNA, the CDR3 is TGTGCCTGTGACCCCATTATACCGGGGGATACGAGGGACACCCGACAGATGTTTTTC. Protein: CACDPIIPGDTRDTRQMFF.

Worth noting for this clone: In the same sample, other DNA sequences code for this CDR3. The J gene is TRDJ3, the V gene TRDV2, with TRDD3 matching over 10 bases. Germline values: CDR1 GEAIGNYY, CDR2 EKD. This CDR3 is built from 20 residues. V was clipped by 3 bases and J by 0 bases; unmatched bases: 10. Here the CDR3 reads CACDPVLGDPSSWDTRQMFF. The CDR3 DNA is TGTGCCTGTGACCCTGTACTGGGGGATCCAAGCTCCTGGGACACCCGACAGATGTTTTTC.

This clone was counted between two and nine times. A read error likely explains why the TCRdb protein, taken from a much larger clone, differs from this DNA's translation at residue 4; the protein shown is translated from the DNA. V usage is TRDV2 and J usage is TRDJ3; 8 bases align to TRDD3. Trimming took 5 bases from V and 0 from J; bases not matched to a gene: 5. The CDR3 is made up of 17 amino acids. Germline CDR1 GEAIGNYY, CDR2 EKD. This chain's CDR3 is CACVILGGSWDTRQMFF. CDR3 DNA: TGTGCCTGTGTCATACTGGGGGGCTCCTGGGACACCCGACAGATGTTTTTC.

This clone was observed at least ten times. A much larger clone differs from this one at a single base, so this may be a read error. The gene calls are TRDV2 and TRDJ3, with 8 bases identical to TRDD3. This CDR3 has 16 residues. Looked up from germline, CDR1 is GEAIGNYY and CDR2 is EKD. CDR3 bases: TGTGCCTGTGACACCTGGGGGATTTGGGACACCCGACAGGTGTTTTTC. Amino acids: CACDTWGIWDTRQVFF.

A word on this clone: This specimen includes other DNA sequences encoding the same CDR3. V is TRDV2 and J is TRDJ3; TRDD3 matches at 8 bases. The V segment lost 0 bases and the J segment 1 base; nucleotides outside the gene matches: 4. The CDR3 loop spans 18 amino acids. Looked up from germline, CDR1 is GEAIGNYY and CDR2 is EKD. The CDR3 region is CACDTPGGVSWDTRQMFF. CDR3 sequence (DNA): TGTGCCTGTGACACCCCTGGGGGAGTTTCCTGGGACACCCGACAGATGTTTTTC.

Only a few counts were recorded for this clone. A far larger clone is one nucleotide away, so this likely arose from a read error. The chain recombines TRDV2 with TRDJ3; 9 bases align to TRDD3. Per the germline V gene, CDR1 is GEAIGNYY and CDR2 is EKD. This CDR3 has 16 amino acids. CDR3 in DNA: TGTGCCCGTGACACCTGGGGGATTTGGGACACCCGACAGATGTTTTTC. Translation: CARDTWGIWDTRQMFF.

This clone came up many times. The chain joins TRDV2 to TRDJ2; 9 positions agree with TRDD3. The CDR3 spans 14 residues. V shed 3 bases and J 4 bases; nucleotides not matched to a gene: 2. Germline CDR1 reads GEAIGNYY; CDR2 reads EKD. In DNA form, the CDR3 reads TGTGCCTGTGACCCACTGGGGGAGACAGCACAACTCTTCTTT. As protein: CACDPLGETAQLFF.

The chain combines TRDV2 with TRDJ2; TRDD3 aligns across 13 bases. The junction had 8 bases not matched to a gene; V was cut back by 2 bases and J by 6 bases. CDR1 is GEAIGNYY, CDR2 EKD, per germline. The CDR3 runs to 17 residues. The chain's CDR3 is CACDNLPTGGYAAQLFF. Here the CDR3 DNA reads TGTGCCTGTGACAACCTTCCTACTGGGGGATACGCAGCACAACTCTTCTTT.

Relative to its sample, this clone is medium-sized. This same CDR3 is encoded by further DNA sequences in the sample. This chain links TRDV2 with TRDJ3; 11 nucleotides agree with TRDD3. J was trimmed by 3 bases and V by 0 bases; bases with no gene match: 3. Germline assignment: CDR1 GEAIGNYY and CDR2 EKD. The CDR3 totals 18 residues. CDR3 sequence reads: CACDTWGIRDWDTRQMFF. The CDR3 region has the DNA TGTGCCTGTGACACCTGGGGGATACGGGACTGGGACACCCGACAGATGTTTTTC.

On this clone: The protein in TCRdb stems from a much larger clone and differs at residue 9 from this DNA's translation, likely a read error; here the protein is translated from the DNA. This chain uses TRDV2 with TRDJ3; 7 bases match TRDD3. CDR1 is GEAIGNYY and CDR2 is EKD in the germline V gene. With 0 bases clipped from V and 5 bases from J, the junction kept 3 bases outside the gene matches. The CDR3 covers 16 residues. The CDR3 sequence is CACDTWDTRDTRQMFF. The CDR3 DNA sequence: TGTGCCTGTGACACCTGGGATACCCGGGACACCCGACAGATGTTTTTC.

This clone appeared once. This may come from a read error, since a much larger clone is one base off. V gene TRDV2 combines with J gene TRDJ3; 11 bases fit TRDD3. Germline CDR1 GEAIGNYY, CDR2 EKD. CDR3 length: 20 residues. V trimming: 5 bases; J trimming: 0 bases; junction bases outside the gene matches: 11. The CDR3, as DNA: TGTGCCTGTGGCGTCGTACTGGGGGATAGGAGCTCCTGGGACACCCGACAGATGTTTTTC. It encodes CACGVVLGDRSSWDTRQMFF.

Of note for this clone: TCRdb attributes to this sequence the protein of a much larger clone, which differs from the DNA translation at residue 4; a read error is likely, and the protein displayed is translated from the DNA. This chain uses TRDV2 with TRDJ3, with 9 bases matching TRDD3. Germline lookup yields CDR1 GEAIGNYY and CDR2 EKD. V dropped 5 bases and J dropped 2; count of bases not matched to a gene: 3. The CDR3 length is 16 residues. CDR3 protein: CACGYWGTWDTRQMFF. As DNA, the CDR3 is TGTGCCTGTGGCTACTGGGGGACCTGGGACACCCGACAGATGTTTTTC.

This clone has more than one count but fewer than ten. At one end, the junction sequence differs from germline, possibly due to a read error. This chain joins TRDV2 and TRDJ3; 12 bases are shared with TRDD3. This CDR3 region has 19 residues. CDR1 and CDR2 from the germline V gene are GEAIGNYY and EKD. The CDR3 is CACDILGDTNSWDTRQTFF. The DNA of the CDR3 is TGTGCCTGTGACATACTGGGGGATACCAACTCCTGGGACACCCGACAGACGTTTTTC.

This clone was detected ten times or more. Distinct nucleotide sequences in the sample also encode this CDR3. The rearrangement links TRDV2 to TRDJ1; tentative D call: TRDD3 (5 bases). V lost 0 bases and J 4 bases, leaving 14 bases between the germline ends. Germline CDR1 is GEAIGNYY and CDR2 is EKD. This CDR3 contains 15 residues. Written as DNA, the CDR3 is TGTGCCTGTGACACCCTTGGAATACGGAGCGATAAACTCATCTTT. It translates to CACDTLGIRSDKLIF.

For this clone: Distinct nucleotide sequences in the sample also encode this CDR3. The chain is built from TRDV2 and TRDJ3; 9 bases agree with TRDD3. The CDR3 is made up of 19 amino acids. Trimming cost V 0 bases and J 0 bases; bases outside gene matches: 5. The V gene's germline CDR1 is GEAIGNYY and CDR2 EKD. DNA of the CDR3: TGTGCCTGTGACACCGTGAACTGGGGGAGCTCCTGGGACACCCGACAGATGTTTTTC. This codes for CACDTVNWGSSWDTRQMFF.

This clone has just a few counts. At residue 4, the TCRdb protein and translated DNA are inconsistent; the protein given comes from the DNA. J is TRDJ3 and V is TRDV2; 12 positions match TRDD3. This CDR3 has 18 amino acids. Germline CDR1 GEAIGNYY, CDR2 EKD. Germline trimming cut 5 bases from V and 2 bases from J; bases unmatched to any gene: 6. CDR3 sequence reads: CACGPWGIRTWDTRQMFF. The CDR3 DNA reads as TGTGCCTGTGGCCCCTGGGGGATACGGACCTGGGACACCCGACAGATGTTTTTC.

About this clone: This DNA's translation differs at residue 7 from TCRdb's protein, which comes from a much larger clone; a read error is likely, and the protein shown is translated from the DNA. The rearrangement links TRDV2 to TRDJ1; D is possibly TRDD3 (5 bases). Germline CDR1 GEAIGNYY, CDR2 EKD. V was shortened by 1 base and J by 0 bases, with 8 bases between the two germline ends. CDR3 length equals 14 residues. In DNA form, the CDR3 reads TGTGCCTGTGACACTGGGGAGTACACCGATAAACTCATCTTT. Translation gives CACDTGEYTDKLIF.

J is TRDJ3 and V is TRDV2; TRDD3 matches 7 bases. This CDR3 comprises 19 residues. Trimming took 3 bases from V and 0 from J; bases not matched to a gene: 10. CDR1 and CDR2 from the germline V gene are GEAIGNYY and EKD. DNA of the CDR3: TGTGCCTGTGACGATCTGGGGGTCTCTAGCTCCTGGGACACCCGACAGATGTTTTTC. Protein product: CACDDLGVSSSWDTRQMFF.

The chain joins TRDV2 to TRDJ3; D perhaps matches TRDD3 (5 bases). This CDR3 has 14 residues. The V and J ends lost 0 bases and 10 bases respectively, with 9 bases between them. From germline, CDR1 is GEAIGNYY and CDR2 EKD. This chain's CDR3 is CACDTVGSTRQMFF. CDR3 coding DNA: TGTGCCTGTGACACCGTGGGGAGTACCCGACAGATGTTTTTC.

By proportion, this clone is medium-sized (0.01 to 0.1%). This same CDR3 is encoded by further DNA sequences in the sample. CDR3 sequence reads: CACDTWGTSSWDTRQMFF. The DNA of the CDR3 is TGTGCCTGTGACACCTGGGGCACGAGCTCCTGGGACACCCGACAGATGTTTTTC. The chain employs TRDV2 and TRDJ3; D might be TRDD3 (5 bases). The V gene lost 0 bases and the J gene lost 0 bases, with 11 bases spanning the gap. CDR1 and CDR2 (germline): GEAIGNYY, EKD. CDR3 length: 18 amino acids.

Sample share makes this clone medium-sized. Possible read error: a much larger clone is one base away. The sample has other DNA sequences that encode this CDR3 too. This chain connects TRDV2 to TRDJ2, with 10 bases matching TRDD3. V shed 3 bases and J 5 bases; nucleotides not matched to a gene: 2. CDR3 length equals 14 residues. CDR1 and CDR2 from the germline V gene are GEAIGNYY and EKD. This CDR3 reads CACDLLGDTAQLFF. The CDR3 coding sequence is TGTGCCTGTGACTTACTGGGGGATACAGCACAACTCTTCTTT.